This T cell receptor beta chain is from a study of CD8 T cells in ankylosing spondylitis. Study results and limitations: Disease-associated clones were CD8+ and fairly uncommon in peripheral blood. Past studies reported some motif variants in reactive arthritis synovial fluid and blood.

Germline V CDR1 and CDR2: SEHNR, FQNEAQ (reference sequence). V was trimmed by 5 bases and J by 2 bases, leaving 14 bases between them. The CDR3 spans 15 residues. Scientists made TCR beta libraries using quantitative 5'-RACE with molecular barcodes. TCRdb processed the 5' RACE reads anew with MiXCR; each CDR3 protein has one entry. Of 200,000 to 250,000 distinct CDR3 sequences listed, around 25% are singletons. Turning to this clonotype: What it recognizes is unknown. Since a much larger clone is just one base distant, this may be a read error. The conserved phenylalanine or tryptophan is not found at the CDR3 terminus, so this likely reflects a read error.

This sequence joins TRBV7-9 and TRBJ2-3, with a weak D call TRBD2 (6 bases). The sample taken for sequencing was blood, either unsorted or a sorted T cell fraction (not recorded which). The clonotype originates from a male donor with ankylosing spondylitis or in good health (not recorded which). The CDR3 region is CASSPGLSTTDTQYL. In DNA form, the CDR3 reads TGTGCCAGCAGCCCAGGACTATCCACCACAGATACGCAGTATCTT.